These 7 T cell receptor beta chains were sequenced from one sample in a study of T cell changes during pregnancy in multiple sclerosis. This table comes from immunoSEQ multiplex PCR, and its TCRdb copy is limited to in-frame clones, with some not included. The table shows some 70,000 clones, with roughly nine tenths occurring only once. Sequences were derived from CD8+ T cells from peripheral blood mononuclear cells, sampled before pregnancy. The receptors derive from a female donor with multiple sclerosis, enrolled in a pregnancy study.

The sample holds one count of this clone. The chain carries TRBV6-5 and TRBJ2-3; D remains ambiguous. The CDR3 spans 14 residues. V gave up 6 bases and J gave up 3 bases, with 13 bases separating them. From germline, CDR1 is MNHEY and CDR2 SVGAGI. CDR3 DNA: TGTGCCAGCAGGGTCGGCCCGACAACAGATACGCAGTATTTT. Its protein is CASRVGPTTDTQYF.

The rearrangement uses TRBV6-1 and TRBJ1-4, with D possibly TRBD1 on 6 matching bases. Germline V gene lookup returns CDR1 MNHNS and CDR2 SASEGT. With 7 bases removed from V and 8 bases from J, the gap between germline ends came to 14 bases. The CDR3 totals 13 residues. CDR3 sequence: CASMTGLGEKLFF. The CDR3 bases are TGTGCCAGCATGACAGGCCTCGGCGAAAAACTGTTTTTT.

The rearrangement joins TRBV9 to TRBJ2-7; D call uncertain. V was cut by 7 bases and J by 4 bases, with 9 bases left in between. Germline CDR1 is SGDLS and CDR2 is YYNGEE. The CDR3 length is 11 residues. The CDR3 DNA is TGTGCCAGCGGAACTAATTACGAGCAGTACTTC. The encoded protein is CASGTNYEQYF. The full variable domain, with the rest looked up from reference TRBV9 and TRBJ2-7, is DSGVTQTPKHLITATGQRVTLRCSPRSGDLSVYWYQQSLDQGLQFLIQYYNGEERAKGNILERFSAQQFPDLHSELNLSSLELGDSALYFCASGTNYEQYFGPGTRLTVT.

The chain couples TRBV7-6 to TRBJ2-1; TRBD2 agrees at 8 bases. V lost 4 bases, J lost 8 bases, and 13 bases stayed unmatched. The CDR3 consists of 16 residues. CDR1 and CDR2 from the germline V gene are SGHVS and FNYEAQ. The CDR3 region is CASSSPERGLGDEQFF. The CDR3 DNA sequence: TGTGCCAGCAGCTCCCCAGAGCGGGGGCTGGGGGATGAGCAGTTCTTC. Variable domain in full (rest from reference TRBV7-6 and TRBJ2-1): GAGVSQSPRYKVTKRGQDVALRCDPISGHVSLYWYRQALGQGPEFLTYFNYEAQQDKSGLPNDRFSAERPEGSISTLTIQRTEQRDSAMYRCASSSPERGLGDEQFFGPGTRLTVL.

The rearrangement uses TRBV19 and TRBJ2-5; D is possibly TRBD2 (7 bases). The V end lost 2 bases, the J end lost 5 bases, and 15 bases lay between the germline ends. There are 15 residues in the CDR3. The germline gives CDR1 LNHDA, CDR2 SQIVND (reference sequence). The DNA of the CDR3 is TGTGCCAGTAGTATATCGGGGGGCCTCGGGGAGACCCAGTACTTC. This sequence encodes CASSISGGLGETQYF.

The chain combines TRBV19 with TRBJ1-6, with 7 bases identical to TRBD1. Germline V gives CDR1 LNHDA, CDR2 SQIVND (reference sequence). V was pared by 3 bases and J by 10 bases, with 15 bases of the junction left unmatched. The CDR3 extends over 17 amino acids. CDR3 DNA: TGTGCCAGTAGTATTGAAGGTGACAGGGTCGGATCCTCACCCCTCCACTTT. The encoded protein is CASSIEGDRVGSSPLHF.

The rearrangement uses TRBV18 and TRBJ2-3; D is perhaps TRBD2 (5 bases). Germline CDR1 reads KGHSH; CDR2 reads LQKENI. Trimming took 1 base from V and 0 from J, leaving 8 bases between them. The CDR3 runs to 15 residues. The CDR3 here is CASSPRRESTDTQYF. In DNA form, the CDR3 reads TGTGCCAGCTCACCACGCCGGGAAAGCACAGATACGCAGTATTTT.